This T cell receptor (beta chain) was sequenced in a study of blood T cell repertoires in COVID-19. Study at large: Sources were T cells, B-cell-depleted T cells, or PBMCs; the material itself was cDNA or gDNA.

The germline CDR1 and CDR2 sequences are SGHTS and YDEGEE. The CDR3 runs 14 residues. The V and J ends lost 2 bases and 6 bases respectively, with 11 bases between them. Clones were sequenced by immunoSEQ multiplex PCR, and TCRdb holds only the in-frame ones, with some missing. This table holds approximately 97,000 clones, under 85% found once. This chain joins TRBV5-8 and TRBJ2-2; weak D call: TRBD1 (5 bases). This receptor was obtained from a human donor in a cohort sampled during active COVID-19. Material for sequencing was peripheral blood. The CDR3: CASSFIWGPGELFF. In DNA form, the CDR3 reads TGTGCCAGCAGCTTTATTTGGGGCCCCGGGGAGCTGTTTTTT.